These 3 T cell receptor beta chains were sequenced from one sample in a study of cytomegalovirus exposure and HLA in healthy donors. PCR used 60 Vbeta primers and 13 Jbeta primers. The protocol was immunoSEQ multiplex PCR, while the TCRdb copy is restricted to in-frame clones and leaves out a portion. The sample records more than 100,000 clones, 82% being singletons. Sequenced input: PBMCs. The receptors shown here come from a woman in her forties or fifties in good health and CMV-seropositive.

The J gene is TRBJ2-7, the V gene TRBV11-3; TRBD2 is a possible D gene (6 bases). This CDR3 is built from 15 residues. The germline CDR1 and CDR2 sequences are SGHNT and YENEEA. V was trimmed by 5 bases and J by 5 bases, leaving 19 bases between them. The DNA for the CDR3 is TGTGCCAGCAGCCTCGGGGGAGACCTCGCCCACGAGCAGTACTTC. Translation gives CASSLGGDLAHEQYF.

This chain uses TRBV5-1 with TRBJ2-3, with 14 bases identical to TRBD2. The CDR3 is 18 amino acids. Trimming took 2 bases from V and 0 from J; bases not matched to a gene: 5. Germline CDR1 and CDR2: SGHRS and YFSETQ. CDR3 nucleotides: TGCGCCAGCAGCTTTGGGGGACTAGCGGGAGCGAGCACAGATACGCAGTATTTT. It is translated as CASSFGGLAGASTDTQYF.

This chain joins TRBV9 and TRBJ2-5, with 9 bases identical to TRBD2. CDR1 and CDR2 (germline): SGDLS, YYNGEE. The CDR3 length is 13 residues. Trimming removed 2 bases from V and 10 bases from J; junction bases left unmatched: 6. CDR3 amino acids: CASSVGGGAVQYF. Written as DNA, the CDR3 is TGTGCCAGCAGCGTTGGCGGGGGGGCGGTCCAGTACTTC.